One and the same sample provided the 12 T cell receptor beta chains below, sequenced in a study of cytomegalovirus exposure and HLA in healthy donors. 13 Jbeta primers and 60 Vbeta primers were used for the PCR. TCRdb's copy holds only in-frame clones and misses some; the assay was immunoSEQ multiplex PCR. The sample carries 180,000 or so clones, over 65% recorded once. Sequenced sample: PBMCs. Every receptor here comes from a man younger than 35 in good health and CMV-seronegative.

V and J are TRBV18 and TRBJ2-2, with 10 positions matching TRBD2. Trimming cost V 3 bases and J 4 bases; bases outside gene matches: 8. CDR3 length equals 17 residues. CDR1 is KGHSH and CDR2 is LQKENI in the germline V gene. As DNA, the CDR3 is TGTGCCAGCTCACCGCCGCGCAGCGGGGGGGCCACCGGGGAGCTGTTTTTT. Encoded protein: CASSPPRSGGATGELFF.

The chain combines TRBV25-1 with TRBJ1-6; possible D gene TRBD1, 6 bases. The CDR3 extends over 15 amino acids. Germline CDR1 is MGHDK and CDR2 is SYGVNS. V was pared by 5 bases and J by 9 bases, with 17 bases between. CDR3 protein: CASSRGGPNFSPLHF. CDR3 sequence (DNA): TGTGCCAGCAGTCGAGGGGGTCCGAATTTTTCACCCCTCCACTTT.

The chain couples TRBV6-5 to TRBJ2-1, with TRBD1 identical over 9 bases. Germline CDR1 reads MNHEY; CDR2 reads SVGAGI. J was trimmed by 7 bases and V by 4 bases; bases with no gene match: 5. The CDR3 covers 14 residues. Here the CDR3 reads CASSSGTGQNEQFF. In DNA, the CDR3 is TGTGCCAGCAGTTCCGGGACAGGGCAAAATGAGCAGTTCTTC.

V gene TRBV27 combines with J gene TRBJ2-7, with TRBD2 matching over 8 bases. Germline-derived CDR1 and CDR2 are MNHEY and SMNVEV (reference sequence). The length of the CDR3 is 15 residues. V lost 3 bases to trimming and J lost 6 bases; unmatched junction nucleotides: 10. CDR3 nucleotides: TGTGCCAGCAGTTTGTTGGGACTAGTGAACGGCGAGCAGTACTTC. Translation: CASSLLGLVNGEQYF.

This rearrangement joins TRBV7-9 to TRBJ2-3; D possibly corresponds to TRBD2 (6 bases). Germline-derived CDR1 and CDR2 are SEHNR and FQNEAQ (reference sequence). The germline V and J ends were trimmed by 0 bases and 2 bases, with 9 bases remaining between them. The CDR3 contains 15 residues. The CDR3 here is CASSLAGGYTDTQYF. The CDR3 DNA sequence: TGTGCCAGCAGCTTAGCGGGAGGTTACACAGATACGCAGTATTTT.

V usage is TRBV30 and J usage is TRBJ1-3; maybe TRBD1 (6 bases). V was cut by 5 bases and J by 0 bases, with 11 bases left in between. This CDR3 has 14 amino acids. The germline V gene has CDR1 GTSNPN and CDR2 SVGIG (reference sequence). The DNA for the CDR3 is TGTGCCTGGGGACAGCCCGACTCTGGAAACACCATATATTTT. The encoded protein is CAWGQPDSGNTIYF.

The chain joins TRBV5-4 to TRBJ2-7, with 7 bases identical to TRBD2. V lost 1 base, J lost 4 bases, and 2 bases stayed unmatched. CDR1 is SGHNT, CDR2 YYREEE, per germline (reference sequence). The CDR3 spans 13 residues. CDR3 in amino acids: CASSLYGRYEQYF. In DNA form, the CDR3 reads TGTGCCAGCAGCTTGTACGGGAGGTACGAGCAGTACTTC. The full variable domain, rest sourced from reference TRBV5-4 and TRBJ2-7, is ETGVTQSPTHLIKTRGQQVTLRCSSQSGHNTVSWYQQALGQGPQFIFQYYREEENGRGNFPPRFSGLQFPNYSSELNVNALELDDSALYLCASSLYGRYEQYFGPGTRLTVT.

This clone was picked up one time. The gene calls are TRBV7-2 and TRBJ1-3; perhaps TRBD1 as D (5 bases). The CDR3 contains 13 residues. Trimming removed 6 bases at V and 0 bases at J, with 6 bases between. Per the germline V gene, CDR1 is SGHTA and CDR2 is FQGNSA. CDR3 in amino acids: CASRDSSGNTIYF. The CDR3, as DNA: TGTGCCAGCAGAGACAGCTCTGGAAACACCATATATTTT.

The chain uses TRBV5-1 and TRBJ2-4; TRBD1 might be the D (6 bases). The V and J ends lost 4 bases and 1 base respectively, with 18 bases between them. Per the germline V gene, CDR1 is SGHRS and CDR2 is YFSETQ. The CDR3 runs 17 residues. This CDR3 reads CASSPVVDSLAKNIQYF. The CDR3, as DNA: TGCGCCAGCAGCCCGGTAGTGGACAGTCTTGCCAAAAACATTCAGTACTTC.

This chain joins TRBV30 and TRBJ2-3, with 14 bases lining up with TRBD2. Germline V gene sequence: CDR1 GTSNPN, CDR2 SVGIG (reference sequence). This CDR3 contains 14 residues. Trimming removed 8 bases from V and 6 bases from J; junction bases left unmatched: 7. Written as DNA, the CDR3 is TGTGCCCCGGGACTAGCGGGGGACCTGGATACGCAGTATTTT. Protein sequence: CAPGLAGDLDTQYF.

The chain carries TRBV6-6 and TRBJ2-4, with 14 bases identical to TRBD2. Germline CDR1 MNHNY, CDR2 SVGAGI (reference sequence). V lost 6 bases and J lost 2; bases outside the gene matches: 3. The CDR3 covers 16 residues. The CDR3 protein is CASRTSGGGSKNIQYF. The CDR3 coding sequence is TGTGCCAGCAGGACTAGCGGGGGGGGGTCCAAAAACATTCAGTACTTC.

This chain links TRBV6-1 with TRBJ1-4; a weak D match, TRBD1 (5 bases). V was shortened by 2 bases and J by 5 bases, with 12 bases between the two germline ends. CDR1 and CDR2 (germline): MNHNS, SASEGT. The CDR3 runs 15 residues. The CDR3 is CASSEFGGMNEKLFF. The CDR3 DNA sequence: TGTGCCAGCAGTGAATTTGGGGGGATGAATGAAAAACTGTTTTTT.